A single TCR beta chain is shown here with its context. Its antigen remains unknown. The sample originates from a study of cytomegalovirus exposure and HLA in healthy donors. Study-wide context: The same platform as the roughly 700 first-cohort repertoires was used for the roughly 130 validation repertoires, a later analysis reported.

The assay was immunoSEQ multiplex PCR, and TCRdb's table has in-frame clones only and misses some. The sample lists some 170,000 clones, around 86% seen once, with 2% to 3% in the top ten. The germline V gene has CDR1 SGHDT and CDR2 YYEEEE. This CDR3 contains 15 residues. Germline trimming cut 5 bases from V and 4 bases from J; bases unmatched to any gene: 5. The study's findings and limits: Accounts indicate the classifier identified cytomegalovirus status with strong specificity and sensitivity. Rare TCR sequences dominated, though some public TCRs recurred in many donors. Researchers counted over 150 TCR beta chains as cytomegalovirus-associated.

V usage is TRBV5-6 and J usage is TRBJ1-6; 8 bases are a match to TRBD1. Material: PBMCs. This TCR was sampled from a young man in good health and CMV-seropositive. The DNA of the CDR3 is TGTGCCAGCAGTTTACGGACAGGGTATAATTCACCCCTCCACTTT. Translating it yields CASSLRTGYNSPLHF. Looking up the rest from reference TRBV5-6 and TRBJ1-6 gives the full variable domain: DAGVTQSPTHLIKTRGQQVTLRCSPKSGHDTVSWYQQALGQGPQFIFQYYEEEERQRGNFPDRFSGHQFPNYSSELNVNALLLGDSALYLCASSLRTGYNSPLHFGNGTRLTVT.